These 9 T cell receptor beta chains were sequenced from one sample in a study of neurological immune-mediated disorders. TCRdb ran MiXCR on the 5' RACE reads and lists one entry per CDR3 protein. The sample carries 25,000 to 35,000 distinct CDR3 sequences, roughly 15% recorded once. As for time point: technical triplicate 2. The specimen was CD4+ T cells from blood. The receptors come from a female donor with HTLV-1-associated myelopathy (HAM/TSP).

This clonotype was seen many times. This chain links TRBV6-2 or TRBV6-3 with TRBJ1-5, with TRBD1 matching 10 bases. CDR1 MNHEY and CDR2 SVGEGT come from the germline V gene. The CDR3 loop spans 18 amino acids. After removal of 5 bases from V and 5 bases from J, the junction contained 15 bases not matched to a gene. CDR3: CASSLSGTGVEGDQPQHF. The CDR3 DNA sequence: TGTGCCAGCAGTCTCTCAGGGACAGGGGTCGAGGGTGATCAGCCCCAGCATTTT.

This clonotype was found many times. The CDR3 reads CASSPGSPMNTEAFF. Written as DNA, the CDR3 is TGTGCCAGCAGTCCAGGGTCCCCTATGAACACTGAAGCTTTCTTT. The chain joins TRBV28 to TRBJ1-1, with D possibly being TRBD1 (5 bases). V dropped 5 bases and J dropped 0 bases, with 13 bases sitting between them. The CDR3 has 15 residues. From germline, CDR1 is MDHEN and CDR2 SYDVKM.

This clonotype occurred many times. The V gene is TRBV5-1, the J gene TRBJ2-1, with TRBD2 matching over 10 bases. Germline trimming cut 0 bases from V and 7 bases from J; bases unmatched to any gene: 4. This CDR3 spans 15 amino acids. Germline CDR1 reads SGHRS; CDR2 reads YFSETQ. This chain's CDR3 is CASSLVSSGSNEQFF. The CDR3 DNA sequence: TGCGCCAGCAGCTTGGTGTCTAGCGGGAGTAATGAGCAGTTCTTC.

This clonotype was picked up many times. The chain employs TRBV11-2 and TRBJ2-3, with D tentatively TRBD1 (6 bases). The V gene lost 5 bases and the J gene lost 0 bases, with 15 bases spanning the gap. CDR1 and CDR2 (germline): SGHAT, FQNNGV. The CDR3 loop spans 16 amino acids. The CDR3: CASSPGQIRSTDTQYF. The CDR3 nucleotides read TGTGCCAGCAGCCCAGGACAGATCCGTAGCACAGATACGCAGTATTTT.

This clonotype was observed at least ten times. V usage is TRBV6-5 and J usage is TRBJ2-3; weak D call: TRBD2 (6 bases). Germline V gene sequence: CDR1 MNHEY, CDR2 SVGAGI. V lost 6 bases, J lost 3 bases, and 13 bases lay in between. The CDR3 sequence is 14 residues long. The CDR3 nucleotides are TGTGCCAGCAGGAAACTAGCTCAGACAGATACGCAGTATTTT. Amino acid sequence: CASRKLAQTDTQYF.

This clonotype showed up many times. The chain is built from TRBV5-1 and TRBJ1-6; no definite D call. This CDR3 comprises 16 residues. V lost 0 bases to trimming and J lost 0 bases, with 7 bases between them. CDR1 is SGHRS, CDR2 YFSETQ, per germline. DNA for the CDR3: TGCGCCAGCAGCTTGGAAGGAAGCTCCTATAATTCACCCCTCCACTTT. The encoded protein is CASSLEGSSYNSPLHF.

This clonotype has a count of ten or more. The DNA for the CDR3 is TGTGCCAGCAGTGTACGGGGGACGGGAGAGACCCAGTACTTC. Protein sequence: CASSVRGTGETQYF. This rearrangement joins TRBV2 to TRBJ2-5; the D gene is possibly TRBD2 (6 bases). The CDR3 is 14 residues long. The ends were cut back, 4 bases at V and 4 bases at J, with 13 bases in the middle. CDR1 SNHLY and CDR2 FYNNEI come from the germline V gene.

This clonotype was picked up many times. This chain joins TRBV20-1 and TRBJ2-3; TRBD2 matches at 10 bases. The CDR3 has 16 residues. Germline V gene sequence: CDR1 DFQATT, CDR2 SNEGSKA (reference sequence). The ends lost 6 bases at V and 0 bases at J; junction bases unmatched: 9. In DNA form, the CDR3 reads TGCAGTGCGACTCCACTAGCGGGGTCAAGCACAGATACGCAGTATTTT. This translates into CSATPLAGSSTDTQYF.

This clonotype was counted ten times or more. J is TRBJ1-5 and V is TRBV20-1, with D possibly matching TRBD1 (6 bases). The V end was cut by 4 bases, the J end by 4 bases, with 8 bases between. CDR1 and CDR2 (germline): DFQATT, SNEGSKA (reference sequence). This CDR3 has 12 residues. The CDR3 reads CSATRGNQPQHF. CDR3 sequence (DNA): TGCAGTGCTACCAGGGGTAATCAGCCCCAGCATTTT.